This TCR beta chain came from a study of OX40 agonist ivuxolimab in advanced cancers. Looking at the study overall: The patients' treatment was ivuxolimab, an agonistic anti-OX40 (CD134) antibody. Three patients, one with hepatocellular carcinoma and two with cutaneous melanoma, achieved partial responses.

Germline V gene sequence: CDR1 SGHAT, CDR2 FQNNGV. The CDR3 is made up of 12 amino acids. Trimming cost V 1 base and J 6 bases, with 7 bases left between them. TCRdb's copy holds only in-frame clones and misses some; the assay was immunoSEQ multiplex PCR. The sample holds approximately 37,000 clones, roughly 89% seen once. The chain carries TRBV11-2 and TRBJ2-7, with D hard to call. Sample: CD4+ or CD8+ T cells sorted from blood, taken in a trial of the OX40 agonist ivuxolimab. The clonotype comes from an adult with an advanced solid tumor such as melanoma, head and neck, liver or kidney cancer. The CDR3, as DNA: TGTGCCAGCAGCTTAGTAAGGTCCGAGCAGTACTTC. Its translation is CASSLVRSEQYF.